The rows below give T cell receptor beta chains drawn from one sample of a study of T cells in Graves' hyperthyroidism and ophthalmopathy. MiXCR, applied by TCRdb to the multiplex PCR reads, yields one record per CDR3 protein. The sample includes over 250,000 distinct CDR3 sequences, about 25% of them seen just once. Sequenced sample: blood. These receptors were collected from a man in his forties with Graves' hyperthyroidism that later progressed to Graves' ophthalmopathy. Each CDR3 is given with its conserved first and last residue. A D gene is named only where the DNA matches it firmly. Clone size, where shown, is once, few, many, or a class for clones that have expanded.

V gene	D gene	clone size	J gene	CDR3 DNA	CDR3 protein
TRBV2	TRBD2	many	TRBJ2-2	TGTTGTGTTAGCGGGAGCGTGGGCACCGGGGAGCTGTTTTTT	CCVSGSVGTGELFF
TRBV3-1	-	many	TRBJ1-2	TGTGCCAGCAGCCCGAGTGACATCGGCTATGGCTACACCTTC	CASSPSDIGYGYTF
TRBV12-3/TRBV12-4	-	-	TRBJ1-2	TGTGCCAGCAGTTTAGTCAGCCAAAGGGGCTACACCTTC	CASSLVSQRGYTF
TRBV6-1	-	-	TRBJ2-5	TGTGCCAGCATGGCCAGAACAGGAGAGACCCAGTACTTC	CASMARTGETQYF
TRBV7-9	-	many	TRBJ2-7	TGTGCCAGCAGCTTAGCCCTTGGGCTAACCTACGAGCAGTACTTC	CASSLALGLTYEQYF
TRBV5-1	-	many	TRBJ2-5	TGCGCCAGCAGCTTTGATCAAGAGACCCAGTACTTC	CASSFDQETQYF
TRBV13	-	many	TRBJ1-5	TGTGCCAGCAGCTTAGGCGGGCTGCACAATCAGCCCCAGCATTTT	CASSLGGLHNQPQHF
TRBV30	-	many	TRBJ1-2	TGTGCCTGGAGCAGGCGGCAGGAATATGGCTACACCTTC	CAWSRRQEYGYTF
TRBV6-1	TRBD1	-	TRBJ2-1	TGTGCCAGCAGCGGCCGGGACAGGGTTTACAATGAGCAGTTCTTC	CASSGRDRVYNEQFF
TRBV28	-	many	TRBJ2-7	TGTGCCAGCCAAGGTTCCCTAGCAGCCTACGAGCAGTACTTC	CASQGSLAAYEQYF